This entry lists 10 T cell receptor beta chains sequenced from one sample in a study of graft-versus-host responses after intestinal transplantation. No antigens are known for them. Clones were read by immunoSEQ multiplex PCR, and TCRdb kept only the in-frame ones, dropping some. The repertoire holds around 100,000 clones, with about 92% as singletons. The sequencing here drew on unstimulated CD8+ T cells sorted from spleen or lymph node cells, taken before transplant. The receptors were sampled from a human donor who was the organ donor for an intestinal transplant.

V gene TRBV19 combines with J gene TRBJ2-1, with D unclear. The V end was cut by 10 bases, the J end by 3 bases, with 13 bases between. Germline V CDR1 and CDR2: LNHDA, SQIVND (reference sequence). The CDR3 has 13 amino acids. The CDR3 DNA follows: TGTGCCACCCGGGTACCTAACTACAATGAGCAGTTCTTC. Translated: CATRVPNYNEQFF.

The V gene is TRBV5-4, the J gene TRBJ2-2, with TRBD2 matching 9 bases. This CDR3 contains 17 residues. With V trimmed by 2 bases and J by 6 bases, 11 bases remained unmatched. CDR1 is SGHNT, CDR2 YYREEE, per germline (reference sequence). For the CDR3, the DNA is TGTGCCAGCAGCTTTAGGAGCGGGAGGAATTTGGCCGGGGAGCTGTTTTTT. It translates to CASSFRSGRNLAGELFF. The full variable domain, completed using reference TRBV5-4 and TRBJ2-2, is ETGVTQSPTHLIKTRGQQVTLRCSSQSGHNTVSWYQQALGQGPQFIFQYYREEENGRGNFPPRFSGLQFPNYSSELNVNALELDDSALYLCASSFRSGRNLAGELFFGEGSRLTVL.

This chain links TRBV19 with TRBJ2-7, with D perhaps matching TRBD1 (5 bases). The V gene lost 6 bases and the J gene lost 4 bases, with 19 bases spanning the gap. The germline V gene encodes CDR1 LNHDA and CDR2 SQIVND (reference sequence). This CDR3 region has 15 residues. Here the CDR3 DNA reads TGTGCCAGTAGCCCGGCGGCAGGGCTTGTATACGAGCAGTACTTC. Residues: CASSPAAGLVYEQYF.

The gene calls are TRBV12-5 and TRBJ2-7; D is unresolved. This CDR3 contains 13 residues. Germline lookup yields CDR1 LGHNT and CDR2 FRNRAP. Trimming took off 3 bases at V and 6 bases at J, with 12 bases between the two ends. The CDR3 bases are TGTGCTAGTGGTTTATCTGGGAATAGCGAGCAGTACTTC. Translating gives CASGLSGNSEQYF.

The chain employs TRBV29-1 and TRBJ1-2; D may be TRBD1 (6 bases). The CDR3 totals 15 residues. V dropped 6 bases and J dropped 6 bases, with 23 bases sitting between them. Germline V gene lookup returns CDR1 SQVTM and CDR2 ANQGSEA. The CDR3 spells CSVGGRGPPLDGYTF. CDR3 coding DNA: TGCAGCGTGGGGGGCAGGGGTCCTCCCTTGGATGGCTACACCTTC. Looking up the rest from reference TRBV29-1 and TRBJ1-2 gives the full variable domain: SAVISQKPSRDICQRGTSLTIQCQVDSQVTMMFWYRQQPGQSLTLIATANQGSEATYESGFVIDKFPISRPNLTFSTLTVSNMSPEDSSIYLCSVGGRGPPLDGYTFGSGTRLTVV.

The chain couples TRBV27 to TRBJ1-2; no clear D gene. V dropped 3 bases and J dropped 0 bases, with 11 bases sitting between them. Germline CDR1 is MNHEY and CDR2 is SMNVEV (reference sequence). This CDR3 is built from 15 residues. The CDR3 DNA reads TGTGCCAGCAGTTTCAAAGGGCGGGCTAACTATGGCTACACCTTC. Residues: CASSFKGRANYGYTF.

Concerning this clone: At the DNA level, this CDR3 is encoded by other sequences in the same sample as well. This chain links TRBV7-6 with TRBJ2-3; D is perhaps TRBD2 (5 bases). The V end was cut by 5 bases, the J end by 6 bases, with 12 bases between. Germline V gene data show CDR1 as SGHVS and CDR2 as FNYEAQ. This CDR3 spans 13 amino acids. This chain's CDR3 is CASSLRRRDTQYF. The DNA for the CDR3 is TGTGCCAGCAGCCTCCGCAGGAGGGATACGCAGTATTTT.

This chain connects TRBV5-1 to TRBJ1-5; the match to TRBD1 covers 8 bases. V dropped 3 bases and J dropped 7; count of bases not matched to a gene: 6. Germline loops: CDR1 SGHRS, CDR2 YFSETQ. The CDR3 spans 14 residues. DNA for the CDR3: TGCGCCAGCAGCTCAGGACAGGGAGACCAGCCCCAGCATTTT. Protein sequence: CASSSGQGDQPQHF.

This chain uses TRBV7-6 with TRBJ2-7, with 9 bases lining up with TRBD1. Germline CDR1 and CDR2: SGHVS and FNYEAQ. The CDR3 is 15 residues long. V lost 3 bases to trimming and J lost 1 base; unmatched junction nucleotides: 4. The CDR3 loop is CASSLGQGPSYEQYF. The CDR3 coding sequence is TGTGCCAGCAGCTTGGGACAGGGCCCTTCCTACGAGCAGTACTTC.

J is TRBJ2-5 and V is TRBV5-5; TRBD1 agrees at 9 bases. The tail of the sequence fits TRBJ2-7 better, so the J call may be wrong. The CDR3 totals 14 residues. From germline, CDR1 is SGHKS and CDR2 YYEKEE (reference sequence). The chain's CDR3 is CASSYGTGSYEQYF. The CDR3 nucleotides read TGTGCCAGCAGCTACGGGACAGGGTCCTACGAGCAGTACTTC.